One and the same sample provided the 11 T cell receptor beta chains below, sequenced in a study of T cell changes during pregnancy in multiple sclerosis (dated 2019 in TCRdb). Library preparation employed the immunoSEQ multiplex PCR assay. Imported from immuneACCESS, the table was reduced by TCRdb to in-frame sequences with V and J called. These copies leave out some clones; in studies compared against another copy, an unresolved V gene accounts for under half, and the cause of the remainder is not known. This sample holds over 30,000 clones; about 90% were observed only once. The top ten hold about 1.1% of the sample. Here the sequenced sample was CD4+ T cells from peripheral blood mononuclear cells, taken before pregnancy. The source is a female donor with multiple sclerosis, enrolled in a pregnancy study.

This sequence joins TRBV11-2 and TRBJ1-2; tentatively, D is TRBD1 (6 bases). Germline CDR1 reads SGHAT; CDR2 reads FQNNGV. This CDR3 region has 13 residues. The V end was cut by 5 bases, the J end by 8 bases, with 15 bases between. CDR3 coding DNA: TGTGCCAGCAGCCGTACAGGGAAAGAGGGCTACACCTTC. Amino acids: CASSRTGKEGYTF.

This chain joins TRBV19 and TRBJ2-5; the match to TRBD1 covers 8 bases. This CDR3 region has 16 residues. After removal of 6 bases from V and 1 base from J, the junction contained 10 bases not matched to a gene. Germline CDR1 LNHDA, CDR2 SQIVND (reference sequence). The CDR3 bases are TGTGCCAGTAGCCCCCAGACAGGGGCGATCCAAGAGACCCAGTACTTC. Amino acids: CASSPQTGAIQETQYF.

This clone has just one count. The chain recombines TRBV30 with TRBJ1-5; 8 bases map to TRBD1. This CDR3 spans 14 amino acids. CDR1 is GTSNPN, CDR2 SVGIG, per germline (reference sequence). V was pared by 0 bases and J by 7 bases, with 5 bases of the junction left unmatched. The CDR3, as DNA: TGTGCCTGGAGTGTATTGGACAGGGAACAGCCCCAGCATTTT. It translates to CAWSVLDREQPQHF. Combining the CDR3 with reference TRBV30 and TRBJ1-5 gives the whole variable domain SQTIHQWPATLVQPVGSPLSLECTVEGTSNPNLYWYRQAAGRGLQLLFYSVGIGQISSEVPQNLSASRPQDRQFILSSKKLLLSDSGFYLCAWSVLDREQPQHFGDGTRLSIL.

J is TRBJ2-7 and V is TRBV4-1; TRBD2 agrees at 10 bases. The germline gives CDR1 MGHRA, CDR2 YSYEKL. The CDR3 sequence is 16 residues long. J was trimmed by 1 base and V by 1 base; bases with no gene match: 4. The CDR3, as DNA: TGCGCCAGCAGCCAAGTAGCGGGAGGTGGGTCCTACGAGCAGTACTTC. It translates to CASSQVAGGGSYEQYF.

The CDR3 reads CASSSNRASYTF. The CDR3 region has the DNA TGTGCCAGCAGTTCTAACAGGGCCAGTTACACCTTC. This rearrangement joins TRBV27 to TRBJ1-2; D is possibly TRBD1 (6 bases). The V gene's germline CDR1 is MNHEY and CDR2 SMNVEV (reference sequence). The CDR3 length is 12 residues. Trimming shortened V by 4 bases and J by 11 bases, and 14 bases separated the two germline ends.

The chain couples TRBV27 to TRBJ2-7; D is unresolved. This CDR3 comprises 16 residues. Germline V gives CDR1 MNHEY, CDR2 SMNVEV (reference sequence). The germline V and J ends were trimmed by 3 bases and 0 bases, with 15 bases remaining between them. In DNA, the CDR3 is TGTGCCAGCAGTTTGGATCCCGAAAGGAGCTCCTACGAGCAGTACTTC. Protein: CASSLDPERSSYEQYF.

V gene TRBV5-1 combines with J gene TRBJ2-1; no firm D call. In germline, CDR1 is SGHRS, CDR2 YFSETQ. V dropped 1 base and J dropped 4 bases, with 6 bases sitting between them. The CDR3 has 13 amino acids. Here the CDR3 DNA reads TGCGCCAGCAGCTTGTCCGGGTACAATGAGCAGTTCTTC. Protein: CASSLSGYNEQFF.

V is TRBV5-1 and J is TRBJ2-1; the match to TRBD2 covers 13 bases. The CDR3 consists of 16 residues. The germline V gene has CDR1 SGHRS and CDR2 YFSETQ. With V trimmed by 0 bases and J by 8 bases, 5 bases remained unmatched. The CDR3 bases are TGCGCCAGCAGCTTGGCCCGACTAGCGGGAGGCCATGAGCAGTTCTTC. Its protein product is CASSLARLAGGHEQFF.

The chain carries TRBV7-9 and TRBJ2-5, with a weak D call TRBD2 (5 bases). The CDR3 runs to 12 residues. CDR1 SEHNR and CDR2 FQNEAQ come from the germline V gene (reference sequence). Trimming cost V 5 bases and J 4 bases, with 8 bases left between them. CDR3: CASSPAGETQYF. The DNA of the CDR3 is TGTGCCAGCAGCCCCGCGGGAGAGACCCAGTACTTC.

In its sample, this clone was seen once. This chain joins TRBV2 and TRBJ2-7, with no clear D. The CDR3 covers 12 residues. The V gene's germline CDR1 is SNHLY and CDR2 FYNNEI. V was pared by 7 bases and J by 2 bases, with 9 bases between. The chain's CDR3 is CASNPGTYEQYF. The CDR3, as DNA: TGTGCCAGCAACCCAGGCACCTACGAGCAGTACTTC.

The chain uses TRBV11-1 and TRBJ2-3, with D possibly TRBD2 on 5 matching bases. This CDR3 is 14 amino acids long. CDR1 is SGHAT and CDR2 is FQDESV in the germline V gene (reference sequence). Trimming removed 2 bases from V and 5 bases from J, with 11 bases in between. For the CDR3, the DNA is TGTGCCAGCAGCTTACGCGCGGCGGGAGATACGCAGTATTTT. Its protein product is CASSLRAAGDTQYF.